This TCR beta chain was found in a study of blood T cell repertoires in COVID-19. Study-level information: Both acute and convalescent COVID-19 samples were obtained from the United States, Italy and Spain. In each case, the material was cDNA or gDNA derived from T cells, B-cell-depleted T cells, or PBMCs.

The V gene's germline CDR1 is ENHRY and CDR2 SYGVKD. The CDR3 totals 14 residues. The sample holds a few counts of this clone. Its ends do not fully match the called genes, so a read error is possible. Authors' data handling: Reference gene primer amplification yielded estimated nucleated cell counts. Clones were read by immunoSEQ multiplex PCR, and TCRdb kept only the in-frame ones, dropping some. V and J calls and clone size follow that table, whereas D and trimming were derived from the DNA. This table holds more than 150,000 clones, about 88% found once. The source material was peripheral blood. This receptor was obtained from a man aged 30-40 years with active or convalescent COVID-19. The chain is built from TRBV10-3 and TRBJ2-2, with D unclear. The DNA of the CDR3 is TGTGCCATCCGTGATTTCGCGAACACCGGGGAGCTGTTTTTT. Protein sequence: CAIRDFANTGELFF.